These 10 T cell receptor beta chains came from one sample sequenced in a study of identical twins (dated by TCRdb to between 2015 and 2016). Library preparation used 5' RACE. Sequencing relied on an Illumina HiSeq 2000. TCRdb reran the public reads through fastp at Q25 and MiXCR, keeping productive beta chains. One record per CDR3 amino acid sequence lists the most common genes and DNA. This sample has hundreds of thousands of distinct CDR3 sequences in its table, and about 12% of those were observed once. Around 1.5% of the sample goes to the ten largest clones. The same sample was also studied in work on yellow fever vaccine responses in identical twins.

Sequencing was done on a sample of PBMCs. These receptors were collected from a woman aged 18-29 years in good health.

The genes are TRBV3-1 and TRBJ1-1; D may be TRBD1 (6 bases). The V end was cut by 1 base, the J end by 3 bases, with 9 bases between. Germline V gene sequence: CDR1 LGHDT, CDR2 YNNKEL (reference sequence). This CDR3 region has 14 residues. CDR3 sequence (DNA): TGTGCCAGCAGCCAAGCGGACAGCTACACTGAAGCTTTCTTT. This codes for CASSQADSYTEAFF.

This clonotype was found many times. This chain joins TRBV2 and TRBJ2-3; 7 nucleotides agree with TRBD1. In germline, CDR1 is SNHLY, CDR2 FYNNEI. J lost 0 bases, V lost 0 bases, and 9 bases had no gene match. The CDR3 length is 18 residues. The CDR3 loop reads CASSEALEQGSSTDTQYF. The CDR3 nucleotides read TGTGCCAGCAGTGAAGCTTTAGAACAGGGGTCTAGCACAGATACGCAGTATTTT.

V usage is TRBV5-6 and J usage is TRBJ1-1; 7 bases align to TRBD1. Germline CDR1 is SGHDT and CDR2 is YYEEEE. V dropped 4 bases and J dropped 5; count of bases not matched to a gene: 14. This CDR3 is built from 16 residues. The CDR3 loop is CASSRGELQGRTEAFF. CDR3 in DNA: TGTGCCAGCAGCCGCGGGGAGCTACAGGGGAGGACTGAAGCTTTCTTT.

The rearrangement joins TRBV19 to TRBJ2-1; TRBD2 is a possible D gene (6 bases). Germline loops: CDR1 LNHDA, CDR2 SQIVND (reference sequence). Trimming left V 3 bases short and J 3 bases short, with 21 bases between. This CDR3 spans 18 amino acids. The CDR3 protein is CASSMRSRGTSFYNEQFF. DNA for the CDR3: TGTGCCAGTAGTATGCGGTCGAGAGGGACTTCCTTCTACAATGAGCAGTTCTTC.

V gene TRBV7-9 combines with J gene TRBJ1-1; D is possibly TRBD1 (5 bases). V was cut by 1 base and J by 0 bases, with 9 bases left in between. The CDR3 runs to 15 residues. Germline CDR1 is SEHNR and CDR2 is FQNEAQ (reference sequence). The CDR3, as DNA: TGTGCCAGCAGCTTAGAGGGGTTGGTGAACACTGAAGCTTTCTTT. Its translation is CASSLEGLVNTEAFF.

This clonotype was seen repeatedly, ten times or more. V and J are TRBV19 and TRBJ2-3; 10 nucleotides line up with TRBD2. Germline V lookup: CDR1 LNHDA, CDR2 SQIVND (reference sequence). The CDR3 spans 16 residues. V lost 5 bases to trimming and J lost 2 bases; unmatched junction nucleotides: 7. The chain's CDR3 is CASSAIAGGSTDTQYF. CDR3 DNA sequence: TGTGCCAGTAGTGCGATAGCGGGAGGCTCCACAGATACGCAGTATTTT.

The chain uses TRBV28 and TRBJ2-7, with a tentative D call TRBD1 (6 bases). The CDR3 contains 15 residues. With 2 bases removed from V and 5 bases from J, the gap between germline ends came to 16 bases. Germline loops: CDR1 MDHEN, CDR2 SYDVKM. The CDR3 reads CASSLRGQPKDEQYV. In nucleotides, the CDR3 is TGTGCCAGCAGTTTACGGGGACAACCTAAGGACGAGCAGTACGTC.

This chain joins TRBV5-1 and TRBJ2-1; 8 nucleotides line up with TRBD2. The junction had 5 bases not matched to a gene; V was cut back by 4 bases and J by 2 bases. Germline V lookup: CDR1 SGHRS, CDR2 YFSETQ. The CDR3 has 15 residues. CDR3 bases: TGCGCCAGCAGCGGACTAGCCTCAACCTACAATGAGCAGTTCTTC. This gives the protein CASSGLASTYNEQFF.

This clonotype occurred a few times. This chain joins TRBV12-3 or TRBV12-4 and TRBJ2-1, with D perhaps TRBD1 (6 bases). The CDR3 consists of 14 residues. The V and J ends lost 3 bases and 8 bases respectively, with 14 bases between them. In nucleotides, the CDR3 is TGTGCCAGCAGTTTGGCAGGGGTGGCCCATGAGCAGTTCTTC. It encodes CASSLAGVAHEQFF.

This clonotype was found a few times. The V and J genes are TRBV7-2 and TRBJ1-6; D is unclear. Germline V gene lookup returns CDR1 SGHTA and CDR2 FQGNSA. Between the trimmed V and J ends, which lost 7 bases and 5 bases, there was a span of 12 bases. The CDR3 spans 14 residues. CDR3 amino acids: CASTPHGNNSPLHF. In DNA, the CDR3 is TGTGCCAGCACTCCTCACGGGAATAATTCACCCCTCCACTTT.